This TCR beta chain was retrieved from a study of CD8 T cells in Susac syndrome. Reverse transcription of 0.5 to 1 ug RNA was performed with random hexamers. Amplification of TCR beta CDR3 by immunoSEQ multiplex PCR spanned 54 Vbeta and 13 Jbeta. TCRdb reanalysed the immunoSEQ multiplex PCR reads using MiXCR and keeps one entry per CDR3 protein. The sample gives around 200,000 distinct CDR3 sequences, approximately 90% of which show up once; approximately 0.13% is in the top ten. From blood CD8+ and CD4+ T cells, the TCR beta chain was sequenced. In the multiple sclerosis control group, patients were treatment-naive and had stable or active relapsing-remitting disease. TEMRA cells were FACS-enriched, with CD8+ and CD4+ T cells isolated negatively. V was clipped by 6 bases and J by 5 bases, with 10 bases between them. CDR3 length: 12 amino acids.

The sequencing sample was made of CD8+ T cells from PBMCs. This sequence was found in a human donor with multiple sclerosis. The chain couples TRBV12-3 or TRBV12-4 to TRBJ2-5, with a possible D match to TRBD2 (5 bases). In nucleotides, the CDR3 is TGTGCCAGCAGCTCGAGGGCGGAGACCCAGTACTTC. This sequence encodes CASSSRAETQYF.